The 6 T cell receptor beta chains in this list originate from one sample, sequenced in a study of T cells in Graves' hyperthyroidism and ophthalmopathy. TCR beta CDR3 region amplification was performed from RNA transcripts. TCR CDR3 underwent first-round RT-PCR with the HTBI primer set. TCRdb called the multiplex PCR reads again in MiXCR, with one record for every CDR3 protein. The sample contains approximately 360,000 distinct CDR3 sequences, 15% to 17% of which appear only once. Sequences were obtained from blood. These receptors all stem from a young woman with Graves' hyperthyroidism that later progressed to Graves' ophthalmopathy.

This clonotype appeared a few times. The V gene is TRBV19, the J gene TRBJ2-1, with 10 bases fitting TRBD1. J gave up 0 bases and V 7 bases, and 3 bases lay outside the gene matches. Germline assignment: CDR1 LNHDA and CDR2 SQIVND (reference sequence). The CDR3 spans 15 residues. The CDR3 is CASKGQGSSYNEQFF. CDR3 coding DNA: TGTGCCAGTAAGGGACAGGGGAGCTCCTACAATGAGCAGTTCTTC.

This clonotype was seen ten or more times. The rearrangement joins TRBV5-1 to TRBJ2-7; the D is unclear. This CDR3 has 14 amino acids. In germline, CDR1 is SGHRS, CDR2 YFSETQ. The V and J ends lost 0 bases and 3 bases respectively, with 10 bases between them. The CDR3 DNA is TGCGCCAGCAGCTTGGCGCTAGACCTCTACGAGCAGTACTTC. Translation: CASSLALDLYEQYF.

Many counts were recorded for this clonotype. The chain uses TRBV5-1 and TRBJ2-1; TRBD2 is a possible D gene (6 bases). CDR3 length: 13 residues. Germline V gives CDR1 SGHRS, CDR2 YFSETQ. Trimming pared 0 bases from V and 7 bases from J, leaving 8 bases between. The CDR3 here is CASSLGTMNEQFF. In DNA, the CDR3 is TGCGCCAGCAGCTTGGGGACTATGAATGAGCAGTTCTTC.

Worth noting for this clonotype: This sequence may be a read error, since a much larger clone differs from it by one base. The V call is TRBV6-9, the J call TRBJ2-5, with D perhaps assigned TRBD1 or TRBD2 (5 bases each). The germline CDR1 and CDR2 sequences are MNHGY and SVAAGI. This CDR3 has 15 amino acids. CDR3 sequence (DNA): TGTGCCAGCAGTTACACAGGCTGGAGGTTGGAGACCCAGTCCTTC. It specifies CASSYTGWRLETQSF.

This clonotype was seen a handful of times. This chain uses TRBV4-3 with TRBJ1-2; D unresolved. V lost 0 bases to trimming and J lost 1 base, with 9 bases between them. The CDR3 has 15 residues. CDR1 LGHNA and CDR2 YSLEER come from the germline V gene. The CDR3 DNA reads as TGCGCCAGCAGCCAAGACACCCGGGTTAACTATGGCTACACCTTC. Its protein product is CASSQDTRVNYGYTF.

This clonotype was recorded at least ten times. V gene TRBV28 combines with J gene TRBJ2-3; TRBD2 might be the D (5 bases). CDR1 and CDR2 from the germline V gene are MDHEN and SYDVKM. The CDR3 spans 16 residues. Trimming removed 2 bases from V and 2 bases from J, with 14 bases in between. The CDR3 region is CASSLKWEHDTDTQYF. The CDR3 nucleotides are TGTGCCAGCAGTTTAAAGTGGGAGCATGACACAGATACGCAGTATTTT.